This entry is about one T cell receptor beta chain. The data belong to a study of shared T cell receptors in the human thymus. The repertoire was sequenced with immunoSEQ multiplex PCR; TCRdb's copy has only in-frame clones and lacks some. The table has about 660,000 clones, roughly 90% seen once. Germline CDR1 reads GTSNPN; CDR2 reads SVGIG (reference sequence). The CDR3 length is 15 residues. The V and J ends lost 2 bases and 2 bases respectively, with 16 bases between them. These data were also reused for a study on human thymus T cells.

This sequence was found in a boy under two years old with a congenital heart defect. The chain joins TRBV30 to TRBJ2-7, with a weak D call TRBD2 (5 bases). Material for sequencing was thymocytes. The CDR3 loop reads CAWSSGGPLTYEQYF. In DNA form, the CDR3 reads TGTGCCTGGAGTTCGGGCGGGCCCCTGACCTACGAGCAGTACTTC.